This TCR beta chain was found in a study of T cells in Graves' hyperthyroidism and ophthalmopathy. Overall study context: The blood sample was taken at first diagnosis, before treatment began. Notes on the study in general: Blood also carried most thyroid clonotypes expanded above 0.001. Stable hyperthyroidism was separated from ophthalmopathy by a model based on 13 V-J features.

TCR beta CDR3 regions were amplified from RNA. HTBI primers were used for first-round RT-PCR of the TCR CDR3. TCRdb recomputed calls from the multiplex PCR reads with MiXCR, one row per CDR3 protein. The sample holds under 400,000 distinct CDR3 sequences; less than 15% are singletons and the top ten take around a tenth. The ends were cut back, 4 bases at V and 3 bases at J, with 16 bases in the middle. Germline CDR1 reads MDHEN; CDR2 reads SYDVKM. The CDR3 covers 15 residues. Uncontrolled infections, other autoimmune diseases, pregnancy or lactation led to exclusion of patients. There are many counts of this clonotype. What it binds is unknown.

The chain employs TRBV28 and TRBJ2-7; maybe TRBD2 (7 bases). This clonotype was obtained from a woman aged 18-29 years with Graves' hyperthyroidism. Material for sequencing was blood. The CDR3 DNA is TGTGCCAGCAGTTCGAGCGGGGAGGGGGACTACGAGCAGTACTTC. Translating it yields CASSSSGEGDYEQYF.